The 2 T cell receptor beta chains reported below all come from one sample, sequenced in a study of blood T cells in healthy people across ages. It was with a sample-barcoded 5' primer and a J-beta primer mix that a second PCR of about 7 to 12 cycles was run. MiXCR, applied by TCRdb to the 5' RACE reads, yields one record per CDR3 protein. The sample holds approximately 1,700,000 distinct CDR3 sequences, roughly two fifths seen once. Sequenced input: blood. All receptors come from a human donor in good health.

In DNA form, the CDR3 reads TGTGCCAGTAGTAGCCAGGCCGGTCAGCCCCAGCATTTT. Translated: CASSSQAGQPQHF. This sequence joins TRBV19 and TRBJ1-5; D call uncertain. Germline V lookup: CDR1 LNHDA, CDR2 SQIVND (reference sequence). CDR3 size: 13 residues. Trimming cost V 4 bases and J 6 bases, with 10 bases left between them.

This chain links TRBV7-9 with TRBJ2-7; no reliable D call. The CDR3 is 13 residues long. CDR1 and CDR2 from the germline V gene are SEHNR and FQNEAQ (reference sequence). V was shortened by 7 bases and J by 3 bases, with 13 bases between the two germline ends. The CDR3 protein is CASTSTLDYEQYF. CDR3 coding DNA: TGTGCCAGCACCTCGACGCTAGACTACGAGCAGTACTTC.